Below, one T cell receptor beta chain is given with its context. This entry is derived from a study of T cell changes during pregnancy in multiple sclerosis. The CDR3 length is 14 residues. Looked up from germline, CDR1 is MNHEY and CDR2 is SVGAGI. V lost 8 bases and J lost 4, with 17 bases in between. Assay: immunoSEQ multiplex PCR; the TCRdb copy retains only in-frame clones and omits some. The sample carries 26,000 or so clones, under 95% recorded once. The V gene is TRBV6-5, the J gene TRBJ1-2; TRBD1 is a possible D gene (6 bases). The receptor was isolated from a female donor in good health, enrolled as a control in a pregnancy study. Sequenced here: peripheral blood, sampled in the first trimester of pregnancy. The CDR3 loop reads CASAITGLAYGYTF. CDR3 in DNA: TGTGCCAGCGCTATAACAGGGCTCGCCTATGGCTACACCTTC.